This entry lists 19 T cell receptor beta chains sequenced from one sample in a study of memory CD4+ T cells and cytomegalovirus serostatus. TCRdb's copy holds only in-frame clones and misses some; the assay was immunoSEQ multiplex PCR. The repertoire has 70,000 or so clones, approximately 78% of them found once; the top ten carry 2.6%. The sort gate was single viable CD3+CD4+CD8-CD45RO+ cells for memory CD4+ T cells. The specimen sequenced was memory CD4+ T cells from blood. These TCRs come from an adult in good health and CMV-seropositive.

This chain connects TRBV4-3 to TRBJ2-1, with a weak D call TRBD2 (5 bases). V was clipped by 2 bases and J by 1 base, with 12 bases between them. Per the germline V gene, CDR1 is LGHNA and CDR2 is YSLEER. The CDR3 length is 16 residues. The CDR3 region is CASSQLGGISYNEQFF. The CDR3 coding sequence is TGCGCCAGCAGCCAACTTGGAGGTATTTCCTACAATGAGCAGTTCTTC.

V usage is TRBV2 and J usage is TRBJ1-5, with TRBD1 matching 7 bases. With 1 base clipped from V and 8 bases from J, the junction kept 8 bases outside the gene matches. The CDR3 extends over 15 amino acids. Germline V gene lookup returns CDR1 SNHLY and CDR2 FYNNEI. CDR3 amino acids: CASSEDPRGGEPQHF. The CDR3 bases are TGTGCCAGCAGTGAAGATCCCAGGGGGGGAGAGCCCCAGCATTTT.

A few counts support this clone. Written as DNA, the CDR3 is TGTGCCAGCAGCTTTTCTGGCCAGACTGGAAACACCATATATTTT. Its translation: CASSFSGQTGNTIYF. The gene calls are TRBV5-5 and TRBJ1-3; D is uncertain. V lost 2 bases, J lost 2 bases, and 11 bases lay in between. This CDR3 has 15 residues. Germline values: CDR1 SGHKS, CDR2 YYEKEE (reference sequence).

This sequence joins TRBV19 and TRBJ1-3; no clear D. CDR1 is LNHDA, CDR2 SQIVND, per germline (reference sequence). The CDR3 length is 14 residues. Trimming cost V 8 bases and J 3 bases, with 14 bases left between them. The CDR3 bases are TGTGCCAGTTACCTAGGCGGGAGTGGAAACACCATATATTTT. It codes for CASYLGGSGNTIYF.

The chain is built from TRBV2 and TRBJ1-5; TRBD1 is a possible D gene (5 bases). CDR1 and CDR2 (germline): SNHLY, FYNNEI. V dropped 3 bases and J dropped 5 bases, with 11 bases sitting between them. This CDR3 has 14 residues. CDR3 region: CASSEVRGYQPQHF. The CDR3 DNA sequence: TGTGCCAGCAGTGAGGTCCGGGGCTATCAGCCCCAGCATTTT.

The rearrangement links TRBV6-1 to TRBJ1-6; tentative D call: TRBD1 (5 bases). The ends were cut back, 0 bases at V and 7 bases at J, with 7 bases in the middle. This CDR3 has 14 amino acids. Germline lookup yields CDR1 MNHNS and CDR2 SASEGT. This chain's CDR3 is CASSEAGVNSPLHF. The CDR3 bases are TGTGCCAGCAGTGAAGCGGGGGTAAATTCACCCCTCCACTTT.

The chain couples TRBV2 to TRBJ1-2; D is unclear. In germline, CDR1 is SNHLY, CDR2 FYNNEI. V shed 3 bases and J shed 6 bases, with 17 bases lying between them. This CDR3 has 15 residues. CDR3 sequence reads: CASSDPRQWGDGYTF. The DNA of the CDR3 is TGTGCCAGCAGTGACCCCCGTCAGTGGGGAGATGGCTACACCTTC.

The gene calls are TRBV5-4 and TRBJ1-5; 10 nucleotides agree with TRBD1. Germline V CDR1 and CDR2: SGHNT, YYREEE (reference sequence). The CDR3 length is 15 residues. J lost 4 bases, V lost 4 bases, and 5 bases had no gene match. The CDR3 is CASSPGQGLNQPQHF. CDR3 DNA: TGTGCCAGCAGCCCGGGACAGGGGCTAAATCAGCCCCAGCATTTT.

This sequence joins TRBV19 and TRBJ1-3; D is unresolved. Trimming removed 1 base from V and 11 bases from J, with 9 bases in between. The germline V gene encodes CDR1 LNHDA and CDR2 SQIVND (reference sequence). This CDR3 contains 12 residues. The CDR3 loop is CASSIGRGAIYF. The CDR3 DNA is TGTGCCAGTAGTATAGGTCGAGGTGCCATATATTTT. Full variable domain (outside the CDR3, taken from reference TRBV19 and TRBJ1-3): DGGITQSPKYLFRKEGQNVTLSCEQNLNHDAMYWYRQDPGQGLRLIYYSQIVNDFQKGDIAEGYSVSREKKESFPLTVTSAQKNPTAFYLCASSIGRGAIYFGEGSWLTVV.

The gene calls are TRBV9 and TRBJ1-6; D remains ambiguous. Germline CDR1 is SGDLS and CDR2 is YYNGEE. This CDR3 spans 13 amino acids. V gave up 4 bases and J gave up 10 bases, with 12 bases separating them. The CDR3 bases are TGTGCCAGCAGCTCTGACTTTGCCTCACCCCTCCACTTT. Encoded protein: CASSSDFASPLHF.

The genes are TRBV27 and TRBJ2-6; 12 nucleotides line up with TRBD1. CDR3 size: 19 residues. Germline values: CDR1 MNHEY, CDR2 SMNVEV (reference sequence). V shed 5 bases and J 3 bases; nucleotides not matched to a gene: 11. CDR3 amino acids: CASSLKMGQGAGGANVLTF. The CDR3 bases are TGTGCCAGCAGTCTCAAGATGGGACAGGGGGCTGGTGGGGCCAACGTCCTGACTTTC.

This clone has more than one count but fewer than ten. The chain combines TRBV5-1 with TRBJ2-3, with D unclear. Germline V lookup: CDR1 SGHRS, CDR2 YFSETQ. The CDR3 covers 14 residues. V lost 0 bases, J lost 1 base, and 6 bases lay in between. CDR3 amino acids: CASSLGYGTDTQYF. For the CDR3, the DNA is TGCGCCAGCAGCTTGGGGTATGGCACAGATACGCAGTATTTT.

The J gene is TRBJ1-3, the V gene TRBV30, with D uncertain. Per the germline V gene, CDR1 is GTSNPN and CDR2 is SVGIG (reference sequence). The CDR3 is 13 residues long. V was cut by 0 bases and J by 0 bases, with 3 bases left in between. DNA for the CDR3: TGTGCCTGGAGTGTGGGCTCTGGAAACACCATATATTTT. Its translation: CAWSVGSGNTIYF.

This chain uses TRBV10-1 with TRBJ2-5; D is uncertain. CDR1 WNHNN and CDR2 SYGVQD come from the germline V gene (reference sequence). This CDR3 has 13 amino acids. V was clipped by 2 bases and J by 1 base, with 5 bases between them. The CDR3 DNA follows: TGCGCCAGCAGTGAGACCCTCCAAGAGACCCAGTACTTC. Amino acids: CASSETLQETQYF.

The chain has TRBV28 and TRBJ1-5; TRBD1 agrees at 7 bases. The CDR3 has 15 amino acids. V was clipped by 6 bases and J by 4 bases; unmatched bases: 9. From germline, CDR1 is MDHEN and CDR2 SYDVKM. This chain's CDR3 is CASRRRGLGNQPQHF. The CDR3 DNA reads TGTGCCAGCAGGCGGAGGGGGCTAGGGAATCAGCCCCAGCATTTT.

The chain recombines TRBV4-3 with TRBJ2-2; a possible D gene is TRBD2 (6 bases). V lost 0 bases to trimming and J lost 4 bases, with 12 bases between them. This CDR3 comprises 16 residues. Germline V gives CDR1 LGHNA, CDR2 YSLEER. The CDR3 loop is CASSQEAGPSTGELFF. The CDR3 nucleotides read TGCGCCAGCAGCCAAGAGGCGGGGCCTAGCACCGGGGAGCTGTTTTTT.

This chain joins TRBV7-2 and TRBJ1-5; D may be TRBD1 (5 bases). Per germline, CDR1 SGHTA and CDR2 FQGNSA. The CDR3 has 14 residues. The V gene lost 5 bases and the J gene lost 1 base, with 9 bases spanning the gap. The CDR3 protein is CASSPRESNQPQHF. The CDR3 DNA follows: TGTGCCAGCAGCCCCAGGGAGAGCAATCAGCCCCAGCATTTT.

This chain links TRBV11-2 with TRBJ2-3, with 12 bases aligning to TRBD2. Trimming took 1 base from V and 6 from J; bases not matched to a gene: 5. The length of the CDR3 is 16 residues. CDR1 and CDR2 from the germline V gene are SGHAT and FQNNGV. CDR3 sequence reads: CASSLGLAGGLDTQYF. The CDR3 bases are TGTGCCAGCAGCTTAGGTCTAGCGGGGGGGTTGGATACGCAGTATTTT. Full variable domain (rest looked up from reference TRBV11-2 and TRBJ2-3): EAGVAQSPRYKIIEKRQSVAFWCNPISGHATLYWYQQILGQGPKLLIQFQNNGVVDDSQLPKDRFSAERLKGVDSTLKIQPAKLEDSAVYLCASSLGLAGGLDTQYFGPGTRLTVL.

The chain couples TRBV6-5 to TRBJ1-5; tentative D call: TRBD1 (5 bases). V lost 6 bases and J 2 bases, leaving 11 bases between the germline ends. The CDR3 runs to 14 residues. CDR1 and CDR2 from the germline V gene are MNHEY and SVGAGI. The CDR3 here is CASSRGSGNQPQHF. For the CDR3, the DNA is TGTGCCAGCAGCCGGGGCAGCGGCAATCAGCCCCAGCATTTT.